One sample yielded the 20 T cell receptor beta chains listed below, sequenced in a study of T cell responses to AZD1222 COVID-19 vaccine. Sequenced by immunoSEQ multiplex PCR; TCRdb stores in-frame clones only, minus some. The table records over 75,000 clones, around 88% of them present only once. This specimen consisted of peripheral blood, obtained 28 days after the second AZD1222 dose. Receptor source: an adult who received the AZD1222 COVID-19 vaccine.

The CDR3 DNA sequence: TGTGCCAGCTCACCAGTTCGCGTCACTGGAAACACCATATATTTT. Amino acids: CASSPVRVTGNTIYF. V usage is TRBV18 and J usage is TRBJ1-3; D is unclear. Germline assignment: CDR1 KGHSH and CDR2 LQKENI. V gave up 2 bases and J gave up 2 bases, with 10 bases separating them. This CDR3 spans 15 amino acids.

This clone appeared a single time. The genes are TRBV6-5 and TRBJ1-1; D is unclear. Germline V CDR1 and CDR2: MNHEY, SVGAGI. Trimming removed 1 base at V and 0 bases at J, with 6 bases between. This CDR3 is built from 14 residues. The CDR3 nucleotides are TGTGCCAGCAGTTACTTACCCATGAACACTGAAGCTTTCTTT. Its translation is CASSYLPMNTEAFF.

With respect to this clone: One end of the junction is discordant with germline, which a read error may explain. The rearrangement links TRBV7-7 to TRBJ2-2; D call uncertain. Germline CDR1 is SSHAT and CDR2 is FNYEAQ (reference sequence). This CDR3 comprises 15 residues. The CDR3 sequence is CASSLDERNTGELFF. CDR3 bases: TGTGCTAGCAGCTTAGATGAGCGGAACACCGGGGAGCTGTTTTTT.

The chain combines TRBV5-4 with TRBJ1-6, with a tentative D call TRBD1 (5 bases). The ends were cut back, 0 bases at V and 6 bases at J, with 16 bases in the middle. The CDR3 covers 17 residues. Looked up from germline, CDR1 is SGHNT and CDR2 is YYREEE (reference sequence). CDR3 bases: TGTGCCAGCAGCTTGGGCTCAGGGTCCAAGCTTAATTCACCCCTCCACTTT. As protein: CASSLGSGSKLNSPLHF.

J is TRBJ2-2 and V is TRBV5-1; possible D gene TRBD2, 5 bases. The germline gives CDR1 SGHRS, CDR2 YFSETQ. The CDR3 runs to 13 residues. The ends were cut back, 0 bases at V and 6 bases at J, with 6 bases in the middle. The CDR3, as DNA: TGCGCCAGCAGCTTGGGGGAGTCCGGGGAGCTGTTTTTT. It codes for CASSLGESGELFF.

By share, this clone counts as medium-sized. The rearrangement uses TRBV9 and TRBJ1-2; D gene unclear. The CDR3 runs to 11 residues. V was shortened by 3 bases and J by 5 bases, with 5 bases between the two germline ends. Germline lookup yields CDR1 SGDLS and CDR2 YYNGEE. The CDR3 coding sequence is TGTGCCAGCAGCGAGGGATATGGCTACACCTTC. Encoded protein: CASSEGYGYTF.

For the CDR3, the DNA is TGTGCCAGCAGGCGGACGGACTCTTCGGACACCATATATTTT. Its protein is CASRRTDSSDTIYF. V usage is TRBV3-1 (or the pseudogene TRBV3-2) and J usage is TRBJ1-3; D is unclear. Trimming left V 6 bases short and J 8 bases short, with 17 bases between. This CDR3 has 14 amino acids. Germline loops: CDR1 LGHDT, CDR2 YNNKEL (reference sequence).

The CDR3 DNA is TGTGCTAGTGGTTCAGAGGGGTTAGCCAAAAACATTCAGTACTTC. Its protein product is CASGSEGLAKNIQYF. This chain connects TRBV12-5 to TRBJ2-4; D could derive from TRBD1 or TRBD2 (5 bases each). The CDR3 runs 15 residues. The V gene's germline CDR1 is LGHNT and CDR2 FRNRAP. Trimming left V 4 bases short and J 0 bases short, with 10 bases between.

The V gene is TRBV7-3, the J gene TRBJ2-2, with 8 nucleotides matching TRBD1. The CDR3 loop spans 18 amino acids. V trimming: 5 bases; J trimming: 2 bases; junction bases outside the gene matches: 13. CDR1 and CDR2 from the germline V gene are SGHTA and FQGTGA. In DNA, the CDR3 is TGTGCCAGCAGCCCAAAACTCCGGGACAGGCTAAACACCGGGGAGCTGTTTTTT. Protein sequence: CASSPKLRDRLNTGELFF.

This chain uses TRBV6-5 with TRBJ1-2; D gene uncertain. V was clipped by 0 bases and J by 4 bases, with 6 bases between them. The V gene's germline CDR1 is MNHEY and CDR2 SVGAGI. The CDR3 is 13 residues long. CDR3 amino acids: CASSYSPGYGYTF. The CDR3 DNA reads TGTGCCAGCAGTTACTCGCCGGGCTATGGCTACACCTTC.

This rearrangement joins TRBV19 to TRBJ2-7, with 7 bases lining up with TRBD1. The CDR3 extends over 17 amino acids. Germline V gives CDR1 LNHDA, CDR2 SQIVND (reference sequence). Unmatched junction bases numbered 17, after V lost 6 bases and J lost 3 bases. CDR3 coding DNA: TGTGCCAGTAGCCCACAGGGGCCCGACCATCTCAACTACGAGCAGTACTTC. Its protein product is CASSPQGPDHLNYEQYF.

The chain joins TRBV10-3 to TRBJ2-7; D remains unclear. Trimming left V 6 bases short and J 0 bases short, with 12 bases between. Germline-derived CDR1 and CDR2 are ENHRY and SYGVKD. This CDR3 spans 14 amino acids. The CDR3 DNA reads TGTGCCATCAGAAGGGCCGCCGGCTCCTACGAGCAGTACTTC. Its translation is CAIRRAAGSYEQYF.

This clone was detected once. This chain links TRBV11-2 with TRBJ1-2; D is uncertain. The V gene lost 1 base and the J gene lost 0 bases, with 6 bases spanning the gap. Germline CDR1 and CDR2: SGHAT and FQNNGV. The CDR3 consists of 14 residues. The DNA for the CDR3 is TGTGCCAGCAGCTTAGTCTCCTCTAACTATGGCTACACCTTC. Protein product: CASSLVSSNYGYTF.

This clone was seen only once. The genes are TRBV6-1 and TRBJ1-5; D not certain. Germline CDR1 reads MNHNS; CDR2 reads SASEGT. Trimming left V 3 bases short and J 6 bases short, with 12 bases between. The CDR3 totals 14 residues. In DNA form, the CDR3 reads TGTGCCAGCAGTGAGGTTGGGATGTTTCAGCCCCAGCATTTT. Translated, it gives CASSEVGMFQPQHF.

The V call is TRBV28, the J call TRBJ1-2; possibly TRBD1 for D (5 bases). Trimming stripped 6 bases from V and 4 bases from J, with 9 bases between. The CDR3 consists of 12 residues. Germline V gene data show CDR1 as MDHEN and CDR2 as SYDVKM. The CDR3 reads CASRSGTYGYTF. The CDR3 region has the DNA TGTGCCAGCAGATCCGGGACCTATGGCTACACCTTC.

This chain's CDR3 is CASSPDQAYNEQFF. The CDR3, as DNA: TGCGCCAGCTCCCCGGACCAAGCCTACAATGAGCAGTTCTTC. This chain joins TRBV5-1 and TRBJ2-1; D gene unclear. The V gene lost 7 bases and the J gene lost 2 bases, with 13 bases spanning the gap. The CDR3 has 14 amino acids. Germline lookup yields CDR1 SGHRS and CDR2 YFSETQ.

This chain uses TRBV5-5 with TRBJ2-7; 9 positions match TRBD1. The CDR3 is 14 residues long. CDR1 is SGHKS, CDR2 YYEKEE, per germline (reference sequence). V shed 5 bases, J shed 5 bases, and the junction held 8 bases outside the gene matches. The DNA of the CDR3 is TGTGCCAGCAGGATGACAGGGGGGGTCGACGAGCAGTACTTC. Translating it yields CASRMTGGVDEQYF.

The rearrangement links TRBV7-2 to TRBJ1-6, with TRBD1 matching over 8 bases. Trimming cost V 5 bases and J 8 bases; bases outside gene matches: 5. Germline CDR1 and CDR2: SGHTA and FQGNSA. The CDR3 runs 14 residues. CDR3 in amino acids: CASSRRGQDSPLHF. The DNA of the CDR3 is TGTGCCAGCAGCCGCAGGGGGCAGGATTCACCCCTCCACTTT. Filled out from reference TRBV7-2 and TRBJ1-6, the complete variable domain reads GAGVSQSPSNKVTEKGKDVELRCDPISGHTALYWYRQSLGQGLEFLIYFQGNSAPDKSGLPSDRFSAERTGGSVSTLTIQRTQQEDSAVYLCASSRRGQDSPLHFGNGTRLTVT.

V and J are TRBV11-2 and TRBJ1-1, with 10 bases identical to TRBD1. Germline CDR1 reads SGHAT; CDR2 reads FQNNGV. The junction had 11 bases not matched to a gene; V was cut back by 5 bases and J by 11 bases. The CDR3 runs to 14 residues. CDR3 bases: TGTGCCAGCAGCCCCGGGACAGGGGCGTATTGGGCTTTCTTT. Residues: CASSPGTGAYWAFF.

The V call is TRBV5-4, the J call TRBJ2-7; D not certain. Trimming shortened V by 2 bases and J by 3 bases, and 15 bases separated the two germline ends. CDR3 length: 15 amino acids. Germline assignment: CDR1 SGHNT and CDR2 YYREEE (reference sequence). In DNA form, the CDR3 reads TGTGCCAGCAGCTTCGGTATAGCATCACACTACGAGCAGTACTTC. Translated, it gives CASSFGIASHYEQYF.